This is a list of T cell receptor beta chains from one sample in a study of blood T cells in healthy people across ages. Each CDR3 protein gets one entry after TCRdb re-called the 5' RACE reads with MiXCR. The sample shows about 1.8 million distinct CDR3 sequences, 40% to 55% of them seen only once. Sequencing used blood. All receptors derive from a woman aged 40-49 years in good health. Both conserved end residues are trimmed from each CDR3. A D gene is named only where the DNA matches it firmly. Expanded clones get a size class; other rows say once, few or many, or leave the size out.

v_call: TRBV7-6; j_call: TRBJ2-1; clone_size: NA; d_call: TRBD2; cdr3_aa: ASSLGGGRTNNEQF
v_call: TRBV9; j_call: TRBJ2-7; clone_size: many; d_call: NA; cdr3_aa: ASSPPWGSYEQY
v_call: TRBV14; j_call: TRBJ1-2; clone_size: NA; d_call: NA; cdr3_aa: ASSLRRHYGYT
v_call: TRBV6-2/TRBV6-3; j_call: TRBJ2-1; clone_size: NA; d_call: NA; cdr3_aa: ASSATRDLFYEQF
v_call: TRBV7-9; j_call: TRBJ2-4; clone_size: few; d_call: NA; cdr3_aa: ASSFAGVAKNIQY
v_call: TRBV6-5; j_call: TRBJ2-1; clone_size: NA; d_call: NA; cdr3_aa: ASSYGEGSTEQF
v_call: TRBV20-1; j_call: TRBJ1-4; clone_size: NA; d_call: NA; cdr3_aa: SASMVGNEKLF
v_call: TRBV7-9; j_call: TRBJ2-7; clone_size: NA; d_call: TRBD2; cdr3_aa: ASSSRTSGVCYEQY
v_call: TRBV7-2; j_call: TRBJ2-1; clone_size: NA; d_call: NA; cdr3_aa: ASSLDGRGDEQF
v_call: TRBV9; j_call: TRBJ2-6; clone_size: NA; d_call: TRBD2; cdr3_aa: ASSTLSGGGANVLT
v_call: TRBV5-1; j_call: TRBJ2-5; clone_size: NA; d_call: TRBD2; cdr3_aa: ASRSSGALETQY
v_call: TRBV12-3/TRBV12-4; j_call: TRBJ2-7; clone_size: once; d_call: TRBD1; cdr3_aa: ASISGQVGSYEQY
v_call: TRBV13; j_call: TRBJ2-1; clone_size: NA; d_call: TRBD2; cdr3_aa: ASSYRGTSFSHEQF
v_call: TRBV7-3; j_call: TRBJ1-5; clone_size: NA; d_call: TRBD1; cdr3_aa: ASSSTRGRSERFSNQPQH
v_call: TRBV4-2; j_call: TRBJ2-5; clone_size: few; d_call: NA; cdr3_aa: ASSQALTGPQETQY
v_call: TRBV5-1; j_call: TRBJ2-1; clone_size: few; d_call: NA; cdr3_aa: ASSLNTGEQF
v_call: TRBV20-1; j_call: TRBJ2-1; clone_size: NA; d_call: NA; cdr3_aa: SAGAGTSNGNEQF
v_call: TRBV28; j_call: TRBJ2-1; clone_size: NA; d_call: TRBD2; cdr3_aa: ASSQSSGGAFGQF
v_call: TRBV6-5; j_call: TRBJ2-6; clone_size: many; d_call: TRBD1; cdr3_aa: ASSSDRAGANVLT
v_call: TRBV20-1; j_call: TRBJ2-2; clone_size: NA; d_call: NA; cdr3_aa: SAKQPGNTGELF
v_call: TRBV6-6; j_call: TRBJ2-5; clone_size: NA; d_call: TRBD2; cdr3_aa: ASRTLAGDTQETQY
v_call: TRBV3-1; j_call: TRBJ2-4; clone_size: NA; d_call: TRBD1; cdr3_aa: ASSPRDRENIQY
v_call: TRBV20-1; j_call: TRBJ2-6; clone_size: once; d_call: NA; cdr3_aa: SARDGGAGANVLT
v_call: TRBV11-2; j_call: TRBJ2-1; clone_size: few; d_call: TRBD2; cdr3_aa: ASSHSGTSYNEQF
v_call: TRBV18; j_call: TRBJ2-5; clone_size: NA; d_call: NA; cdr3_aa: ASSPQLREETQY
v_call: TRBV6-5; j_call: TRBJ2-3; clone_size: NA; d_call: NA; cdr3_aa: ASSYNSPSTDTQY
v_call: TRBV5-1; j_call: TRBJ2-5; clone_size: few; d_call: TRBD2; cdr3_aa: ASSLARLAVAQETQY
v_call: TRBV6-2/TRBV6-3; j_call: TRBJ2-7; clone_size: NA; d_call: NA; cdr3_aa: ASRPGSYEQY
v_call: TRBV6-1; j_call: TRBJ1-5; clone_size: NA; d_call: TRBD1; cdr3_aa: ASSEKQTGIINQPQH
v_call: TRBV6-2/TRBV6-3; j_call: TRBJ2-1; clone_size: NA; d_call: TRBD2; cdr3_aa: ASSPGTSGGKYNEQF
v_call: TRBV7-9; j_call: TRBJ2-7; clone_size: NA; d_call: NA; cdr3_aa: ASSHLEDRLHYEQY
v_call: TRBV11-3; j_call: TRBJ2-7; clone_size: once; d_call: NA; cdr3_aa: ASSFAPGGEQY
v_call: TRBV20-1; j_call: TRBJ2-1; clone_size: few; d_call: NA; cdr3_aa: SAREGSASYNEQF
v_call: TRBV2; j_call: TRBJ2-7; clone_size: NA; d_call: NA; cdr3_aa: ASRRQYNSYEQY
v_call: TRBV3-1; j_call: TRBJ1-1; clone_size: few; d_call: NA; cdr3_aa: ASSQRHRNTEAF
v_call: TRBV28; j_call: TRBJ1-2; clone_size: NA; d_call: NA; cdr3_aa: ASRLHTAGLYGYT
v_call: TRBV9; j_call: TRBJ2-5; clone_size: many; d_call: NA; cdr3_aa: ASSVAGEETQY